Shown below are 15 T cell receptor beta chains from a single sample sequenced in a study of T cell responses to AZD1222 COVID-19 vaccine (dated by TCRdb to the early 2020s). Library method: the immunoSEQ multiplex PCR assay. In TCRdb, the immuneACCESS table is reduced to in-frame sequences with V and J assigned. These tables do not hold every clone; where another copy was compared, an unresolved V gene accounts for under half, and the others remain unexplained. Counted in this sample were 100,000 or so clones; around 87% of them appeared once. The ten largest account for less than 3.5% of the sample. The sample's time point label, decoded: baseline before first vaccination. Sequenced here: peripheral blood, sampled on day 0 of AZD1222 vaccination. All receptors derive from an adult in good health.

The J gene is TRBJ1-1, the V gene TRBV5-6; 7 bases fit TRBD1. Germline V CDR1 and CDR2: SGHDT, YYEEEE. Trimming at V came to 0 bases and at J to 0 bases, leaving 5 bases not matched to a gene. The length of the CDR3 is 16 residues. The CDR3 region is CASSLDQGEMNTEAFF. The CDR3 DNA reads as TGTGCCAGCAGCTTGGACCAGGGGGAGATGAACACTGAAGCTTTCTTT.

The V call is TRBV28, the J call TRBJ1-1; D is unclear. The CDR3 contains 15 residues. V was shortened by 4 bases and J by 0 bases, with 12 bases between the two germline ends. Germline V gene lookup returns CDR1 MDHEN and CDR2 SYDVKM. CDR3 nucleotides: TGTGCCAGCAGTTCCCCGAAGACTTTGAACACTGAAGCTTTCTTT. Translation gives CASSSPKTLNTEAFF. Full variable domain (outside the CDR3, taken from reference TRBV28 and TRBJ1-1): DVKVTQSSRYLVKRTGEKVFLECVQDMDHENMFWYRQDPGLGLRLIYFSYDVKMKEKGDIPEGYSVSREKKERFSLILESASTNQTSMYLCASSSPKTLNTEAFFGQGTRLTVV.

The V call is TRBV6-1, the J call TRBJ1-3, with unresolved D. CDR1 is MNHNS and CDR2 is SASEGT in the germline V gene. The CDR3 has 15 residues. Deletions cut 0 bases from V and 1 base from J, with 7 bases between. The chain's CDR3 is CASSEATASGNTIYF. The CDR3 DNA follows: TGTGCCAGCAGTGAAGCCACAGCTTCTGGAAACACCATATATTTT.

This chain connects TRBV27 to TRBJ1-4; D unclear. Trimming stripped 6 bases from V and 3 bases from J, with 8 bases between. The germline V gene encodes CDR1 MNHEY and CDR2 SMNVEV (reference sequence). The CDR3 runs 13 residues. The CDR3 DNA sequence: TGTGCCAGCAGCCTACGACCTAATGAAAAACTGTTTTTT. Translating it yields CASSLRPNEKLFF.

V gene TRBV10-3 combines with J gene TRBJ1-2; 8 bases map to TRBD1. J lost 4 bases, V lost 2 bases, and 0 bases had no gene match. The germline V gene has CDR1 ENHRY and CDR2 SYGVKD. CDR3 length: 13 amino acids. The CDR3 sequence: CAISEGQGYGYTF. The CDR3 DNA reads as TGTGCCATCAGTGAGGGACAGGGCTATGGCTACACCTTC.

This clone was seen more than once but under ten times. This chain connects TRBV29-1 to TRBJ1-2; possibly TRBD1 for D (5 bases). V was shortened by 6 bases and J by 2 bases, with 40 bases between the two germline ends. The CDR3 sequence is 22 residues long. Germline lookup yields CDR1 SQVTM and CDR2 ANQGSEA. The CDR3 reads CSVQTRVIHRFVGRSTNYGYTF. CDR3 bases: TGCAGCGTGCAAACTCGCGTAATCCACCGCTTCGTGGGACGAAGCACCAACTATGGCTACACCTTC.

This CDR3 reads CASSMMSQPQHF. The CDR3 nucleotides read TGTGCCAGTAGTATGATGAGTCAGCCCCAGCATTTT. V is TRBV19 and J is TRBJ1-5; D not resolved. Trimming stripped 3 bases from V and 6 bases from J, with 6 bases between. Germline V gene sequence: CDR1 LNHDA, CDR2 SQIVND (reference sequence). The CDR3 loop spans 12 amino acids.

The J gene is TRBJ1-2, the V gene TRBV3-1 (or the pseudogene TRBV3-2); possibly TRBD1 for D (6 bases). Trimming stripped 1 base from V and 4 bases from J, with 10 bases between. The length of the CDR3 is 14 residues. Germline V gene lookup returns CDR1 LGHDT and CDR2 YNNKEL (reference sequence). Here the CDR3 reads CASSQAGGVYGYTF. Here the CDR3 DNA reads TGTGCCAGCAGCCAAGCTGGGGGCGTCTATGGCTACACCTTC.

The chain carries TRBV5-1 and TRBJ2-3, with D possibly TRBD1 on 5 matching bases. The germline V and J ends were trimmed by 6 bases and 4 bases, with 12 bases remaining between them. The CDR3 totals 13 residues. Germline-derived CDR1 and CDR2 are SGHRS and YFSETQ. The DNA of the CDR3 is TGCGCCAGCAAGAATCTGACAGCAGATACGCAGTATTTT. Translating gives CASKNLTADTQYF.

The chain carries TRBV14 and TRBJ1-2; no definite D call. Germline loops: CDR1 SGHDN, CDR2 FVKESK. The CDR3 totals 13 residues. Trimming pared 1 base from V and 4 bases from J, leaving 7 bases between. The CDR3 spells CASSQVFAYGYTF. The DNA for the CDR3 is TGTGCCAGCAGCCAAGTATTCGCCTATGGCTACACCTTC.

This rearrangement joins TRBV28 to TRBJ2-6; unclear D gene. Germline lookup yields CDR1 MDHEN and CDR2 SYDVKM. The CDR3 extends over 13 amino acids. V was shortened by 9 bases and J by 0 bases, with 6 bases between the two germline ends. This CDR3 is CASRNSGANVLTF. The CDR3 DNA reads as TGTGCCAGTAGGAACTCTGGGGCCAACGTCCTGACTTTC.

Only a few counts were recorded for this clone. This chain connects TRBV4-2 to TRBJ2-1, with TRBD2 matching 14 bases. The CDR3 runs to 17 residues. The J segment lost 3 bases and the V segment lost 3 bases, leaving 4 bases of the junction unmatched. The germline CDR1 and CDR2 sequences are LGHNA and YNFKEQ. CDR3 coding DNA: TGTGCCAGCAGCCAGACTAGCGGGAGGGCCCTCTACAATGAGCAGTTCTTC. It specifies CASSQTSGRALYNEQFF.

In this sample, this clone turned up once. The chain combines TRBV28 with TRBJ2-2; TRBD1 matches 8 bases. V was pared by 6 bases and J by 8 bases, with 5 bases of the junction left unmatched. Germline assignment: CDR1 MDHEN and CDR2 SYDVKM. This CDR3 comprises 13 residues. This chain's CDR3 is CASRRQGLGELFF. CDR3 coding DNA: TGTGCCAGCAGGCGACAGGGGCTAGGGGAGCTGTTTTTT.

The genes are TRBV5-1 and TRBJ1-1; D is unresolved. This CDR3 is built from 14 residues. Germline V gives CDR1 SGHRS, CDR2 YFSETQ. V lost 4 bases, J lost 1 base, and 11 bases lay in between. The CDR3 region has the DNA TGCGCCAGCAGCGACTGGACCCCGAACACTGAAGCTTTCTTT. Protein sequence: CASSDWTPNTEAFF.

The rearrangement joins TRBV9 to TRBJ1-6; TRBD1 aligns across 9 bases. The length of the CDR3 is 16 residues. Trimming at V came to 4 bases and at J to 8 bases, leaving 10 bases not matched to a gene. CDR1 is SGDLS, CDR2 YYNGEE, per germline. The CDR3 DNA sequence: TGTGCCAGCAGCCATAAATTGAGACAGGGGGATTCACCCCTCCACTTT. It yields the protein CASSHKLRQGDSPLHF. The whole variable domain, filled in from reference TRBV9 and TRBJ1-6, reads DSGVTQTPKHLITATGQRVTLRCSPRSGDLSVYWYQQSLDQGLQFLIQYYNGEERAKGNILERFSAQQFPDLHSELNLSSLELGDSALYFCASSHKLRQGDSPLHFGNGTRLTVT.